Listed here are 15 T cell receptor beta chains from one sample, sequenced in a study of healthy donors' naive CD4 and CD8 T cells. Starting from about 0.45 ug of total RNA, TCR libraries were made with linear amplification. One entry per CDR3 protein results from TCRdb running MiXCR on the reads. Among around 200,000 distinct CDR3 sequences listed, around 80% were seen once. The sequenced material came from naive CD4+ and CD8+ T cells sorted from blood, pooled from several donors. The receptors were gathered from a pool of human donors in good health; the sample pools cells from several healthy donors.

CDR3 bases: TGTGCCTGGAGTTATACAGGGGGCAGTCAGCCCCAGCATTTT. Amino acid sequence: CAWSYTGGSQPQHF. The chain is built from TRBV30 and TRBJ1-5; 9 bases map to TRBD1. Germline CDR1 GTSNPN, CDR2 SVGIG (reference sequence). This CDR3 has 14 amino acids. With V trimmed by 2 bases and J by 6 bases, 5 bases remained unmatched.

The gene calls are TRBV7-8 and TRBJ2-1; TRBD1 matches at 7 bases. CDR3 length equals 16 residues. CDR1 and CDR2 (germline): SGHVS, FQNEAQ. V was pared by 4 bases and J by 0 bases, with 6 bases of the junction left unmatched. CDR3 DNA sequence: TGTGCCAGCAGCTCGGAACAGGGGAGCTCCTACAATGAGCAGTTCTTC. Translated: CASSSEQGSSYNEQFF.

The chain joins TRBV24-1 to TRBJ2-6, with D hard to call. Deletions cut 6 bases from V and 2 bases from J, with 13 bases between. Per germline, CDR1 KGHDR and CDR2 SFDVKD. The CDR3 sequence is 16 residues long. CDR3 region: CATSSPGIPGANVLTF. The CDR3 DNA reads TGTGCCACCAGTTCCCCCGGCATCCCTGGGGCCAACGTCCTGACTTTC.

CDR3 loop: CASSLWGRNEQFF. CDR3 DNA sequence: TGTGCCAGCAGCCTCTGGGGTAGGAATGAGCAGTTCTTC. This sequence joins TRBV5-5 and TRBJ2-1; D is unresolved. Trimming took off 4 bases at V and 7 bases at J, with 12 bases between the two ends. CDR3 length: 13 amino acids. Germline CDR1 is SGHKS and CDR2 is YYEKEE (reference sequence).

In its sample, this clonotype was seen a few times. V usage is TRBV5-6 and J usage is TRBJ2-3; D is possibly TRBD1 (6 bases). Trimming removed 1 base from V and 2 bases from J, with 14 bases in between. CDR1 and CDR2 (germline): SGHDT, YYEEEE. The CDR3 spans 16 residues. The DNA for the CDR3 is TGTGCCAGCAGCTTGATGGGGGCGCTTCTCACAGATACGCAGTATTTT. This gives the protein CASSLMGALLTDTQYF.

V usage is TRBV7-8 and J usage is TRBJ1-2, with D unresolved. The CDR3 runs to 15 residues. Looked up from germline, CDR1 is SGHVS and CDR2 is FQNEAQ. Trimming cost V 5 bases and J 0 bases, with 13 bases left between them. This CDR3 is CASSPPGSANYGYTF. CDR3 coding DNA: TGTGCCAGCAGCCCCCCAGGCAGTGCTAACTATGGCTACACCTTC.

CDR3 coding DNA: TGTGCTAGTGGTTTGGAGCAGGGACAGCCCCAGCATTTT. This encodes CASGLEQGQPQHF. The chain recombines TRBV12-5 with TRBJ1-5, with a possible D match to TRBD1 (5 bases). CDR3 length equals 13 residues. Per germline, CDR1 LGHNT and CDR2 FRNRAP. V was cut by 1 base and J by 7 bases, with 8 bases left in between.

The chain joins TRBV29-1 to TRBJ1-5, with D uncertain. The V and J ends lost 6 bases and 4 bases respectively, with 13 bases between them. The CDR3 consists of 13 residues. CDR1 and CDR2 (germline): SQVTM, ANQGSEA. CDR3 sequence: CSVDPGGNQPQHF. CDR3 DNA sequence: TGCAGCGTCGACCCGGGCGGAAATCAGCCCCAGCATTTT.

V and J are TRBV27 and TRBJ1-4; unclear D gene. The CDR3 totals 16 residues. With 5 bases removed from V and 0 bases from J, the gap between germline ends came to 13 bases. CDR1 and CDR2 (germline): MNHEY, SMNVEV (reference sequence). The CDR3 loop is CASSPTSISTNEKLFF. The CDR3 bases are TGTGCCAGCAGTCCAACCTCAATTTCAACTAATGAAAAACTGTTTTTT. The entire variable domain, with the rest obtained from reference TRBV27 and TRBJ1-4, is as follows: EAQVTQNPRYLITVTGKKLTVTCSQNMNHEYMSWYRQDPGLGLRQIYYSMNVEVTDKGDVPEGYKVSRKEKRNFPLILESPSPNQTSLYFCASSPTSISTNEKLFFGSGTQLSVL.

The gene calls are TRBV19 and TRBJ2-7; the D gene is possibly TRBD1 (6 bases). The CDR3 contains 14 residues. Looked up from germline, CDR1 is LNHDA and CDR2 is SQIVND (reference sequence). V dropped 4 bases and J dropped 3 bases, with 13 bases sitting between them. As DNA, the CDR3 is TGTGCCAGTAGTAGCCTCCGGGACAACTACGAGCAGTACTTC. Translating it yields CASSSLRDNYEQYF.

This clonotype showed up just a few times. The J gene is TRBJ2-5, the V gene TRBV4-2; 7 bases line up with TRBD2. CDR1 and CDR2 from the germline V gene are LGHNA and YNFKEQ. This CDR3 is 16 amino acids long. V gave up 1 base and J gave up 1 base; unmatched junction bases: 6. The CDR3 nucleotides read TGTGCCAGCAGCCAAGTTCGCGGGGGATTCCAAGAGACCCAGTACTTC. Residues: CASSQVRGGFQETQYF.

The chain links TRBV29-1 to TRBJ2-1; D possibly corresponds to TRBD1 (6 bases). V gave up 1 base and J gave up 0 bases, with 10 bases separating them. Germline CDR1 is SQVTM and CDR2 is ANQGSEA. The CDR3 contains 15 residues. For the CDR3, the DNA is TGCAGCGTTGAAGCCGACAGGAGCTCCTACAATGAGCAGTTCTTC. It codes for CSVEADRSSYNEQFF.

This chain uses TRBV19 with TRBJ1-6, with D possibly matching TRBD1 (5 bases). The V end was cut by 2 bases, the J end by 11 bases, with 16 bases between. CDR1 and CDR2 from the germline V gene are LNHDA and SQIVND (reference sequence). The CDR3 spans 15 residues. The CDR3 nucleotides are TGTGCCAGTAGTATATGGGGCCCCACCGAGGCACCCCTCCACTTT. Amino acid sequence: CASSIWGPTEAPLHF.

V gene TRBV20-1 combines with J gene TRBJ1-1; D gene uncertain. This CDR3 has 16 residues. V lost 0 bases and J lost 1, with 15 bases in between. Per germline, CDR1 DFQATT and CDR2 SNEGSKA (reference sequence). CDR3 in amino acids: CSARDLRKGENTEAFF. For the CDR3, the DNA is TGCAGTGCTAGAGATCTGAGGAAGGGAGAGAACACTGAAGCTTTCTTT.

The J gene is TRBJ2-7, the V gene TRBV4-1, with D perhaps assigned TRBD1 or TRBD2 (5 bases each). CDR3 size: 16 residues. Per germline, CDR1 MGHRA and CDR2 YSYEKL. V lost 0 bases, J lost 5 bases, and 17 bases lay in between. The DNA of the CDR3 is TGCGCCAGCAGCCAAGATGTTGGGACGGTCAGCGACGAGCAGTACGTC. This gives the protein CASSQDVGTVSDEQYV.